This paragraph covers one T cell receptor (beta chain) sequence. Original processing methods: Amplification of reference gene primers was used by the study to estimate nucleated cell counts. Clones were sequenced by immunoSEQ multiplex PCR, and TCRdb holds only the in-frame ones, with some missing. The V and J calls and the clone size are those of that table, but D and trimming were determined from the DNA. The repertoire holds some 30,000 clones, with about 90% as singletons. This CDR3 has 17 amino acids. Germline values: CDR1 MNHEY, CDR2 SVGEGT. The ends were cut back, 5 bases at V and 2 bases at J, with 19 bases in the middle. The sample is drawn from a study of blood T cell repertoires in COVID-19.

The rearrangement links TRBV6-2 or TRBV6-3 to TRBJ2-1, with D hard to call. This receptor was identified in a human donor in a cohort sampled during active COVID-19. Sequences were obtained from peripheral blood. The CDR3 DNA is TGTGCCAGCAGTATCCTACGCAGGTCTATGGCCTACAATGAGCAGTTCTTC. The encoded protein is CASSILRRSMAYNEQFF.